The present T cell receptor beta chain was sequenced within a study of cytomegalovirus exposure and HLA in healthy donors. Points from the study as a whole: In an earlier analysis, in some 500 donors, most V segments appeared productive either ~87% or ~30% of the time. It emerged from a later analysis that several of the most significant clusters appeared to be linked to common viral pathogens.

A remark on this clone: Its antigen is currently unknown.

Vbeta (60) and Jbeta (13) primers were used in the PCR. The data were produced by immunoSEQ multiplex PCR, yet TCRdb's version contains in-frame clones alone and is incomplete. Across some 110,000 clones, the top ten clones capture approximately 6.2% of the sample. The CDR3 has 13 residues. Germline values: CDR1 MNHEY, CDR2 SMNVEV (reference sequence). V shed 5 bases and J 2 bases; nucleotides not matched to a gene: 3. This chain links TRBV27 with TRBJ2-7; 7 nucleotides line up with TRBD2. The TCR originated in a man aged 35 to 55 in good health and CMV-seropositive. The sample comprised PBMCs. CDR3 DNA: TGTGCCAGCAGTCCTAGCGGAGCCTACGAGCAGTACTTC. Amino acids: CASSPSGAYEQYF.